These T cell receptor beta chains were read from a single sample in a study of blood T cell repertoires in COVID-19. Repertoires were generated with immunoSEQ multiplex PCR, while TCRdb's copy carries only in-frame clones and drops some. The sample lists around 270,000 clones, around 92% occurring once. Material: peripheral blood. These receptors originate from a person under 30 with COVID-19, enrolled during active disease. CDR3s include the opening cysteine and the closing phenylalanine or tryptophan. The order of the fields is J gene, clone size, D gene, V gene, CDR3 DNA, CDR3 protein. A D gene is named only where the DNA matches it firmly. Clone size appears in some rows only: once, few, many, or a class for an expanded clone.

J: TRBJ1-1; size: -; D: -; V: TRBV10-2; DNA: TGCGCCAGCAGTGACATTGTGAACACTGAAGCTTTCTTT; CDR3: CASSDIVNTEAFF
J: TRBJ2-7; size: -; D: -; V: TRBV15; DNA: TGTGCCACCAGCAGAGATCCCCAGGGGCTCGAGCAGTACTTC; CDR3: CATSRDPQGLEQYF
J: TRBJ1-1; size: -; D: TRBD1; V: TRBV5-1; DNA: TGCGCCAGCAGCTTATCCCAGGGGGACACTGAAGCTTTCTTT; CDR3: CASSLSQGDTEAFF
J: TRBJ1-2; size: -; D: -; V: TRBV24-1; DNA: TGTGCCACCAGTGATACCGGGAGCTATGGCTACACCTTC; CDR3: CATSDTGSYGYTF
J: TRBJ1-1; size: -; D: -; V: TRBV15; DNA: TGTGCCACCAGCAGAGATCCGGGGATGAACACTGAAGCTTTCTTT; CDR3: CATSRDPGMNTEAFF
J: TRBJ2-1; size: -; D: TRBD2; V: TRBV19; DNA: TGTGCCAGTAGCCCCTCTAGCGGGCATGAGCAGTTCTTC; CDR3: CASSPSSGHEQFF
J: TRBJ2-1; size: -; D: TRBD2; V: TRBV5-1; DNA: TGCGCCAGCAGCTTGGCAGGGACTAGCAATGAGCAGTTCTTC; CDR3: CASSLAGTSNEQFF
J: TRBJ1-1; size: -; D: TRBD1; V: TRBV2; DNA: TGTGCCAGCAGTGGTAGCACAGGGGCAATTCCTGAAGCTTTCTTT; CDR3: CASSGSTGAIPEAFF
J: TRBJ2-1; size: -; D: -; V: TRBV7-9; DNA: TGTGCCAGCAGCTTAGTCGACGGGGGGCGCAATGAGCAGTTCTTC; CDR3: CASSLVDGGRNEQFF
J: TRBJ2-5; size: once; D: TRBD2; V: TRBV9; DNA: TGTGCCAGCAGCGGAACCCCGGGACTAGCGGGTGAGAGGACGGAGACCCAGTACTTC; CDR3: CASSGTPGLAGERTETQYF
J: TRBJ2-2; size: -; D: -; V: TRBV7-9; DNA: TGTGCCAGCAGCTTCTTTAGCACTCCGAACACCGGGGAGCTGTTTTTT; CDR3: CASSFFSTPNTGELFF
J: TRBJ2-1; size: -; D: TRBD1; V: TRBV3-1/TRBV3-2; DNA: TGTGCCAGCAGTACGGACAGGGGAGGTGAGCAGTTCTTC; CDR3: CASSTDRGGEQFF
J: TRBJ1-4; size: few; D: -; V: TRBV3-1/TRBV3-2; DNA: TGTGCCAGCAGCCAAAGGGGCGGGGGGGAAAAACTGTTTTTT; CDR3: CASSQRGGGEKLFF